This TCR beta chain was captured in a study of shared T cell receptors in the human thymus. Data came from immunoSEQ multiplex PCR; TCRdb stores just in-frame clones and leaves some out. Of 500,000 to 550,000 clones in the sample, 70% to 80% were seen once. This clone was seen a handful of times. The germline gives CDR1 MGHDK, CDR2 SYGVNS. V lost 0 bases to trimming and J lost 2 bases; unmatched junction nucleotides: 4. The CDR3 has 16 amino acids. The same specimen was also included in a second study, on human thymus T cells. That study adds: Among the donors, all were healthy Finnish infants having corrective surgery for congenital heart defects. Corrective heart surgery yielded the resections from which the thymus tissue came. Usage of V and J genes appeared biased in thymic and blood repertoires. A high degree of thymic repertoire overlap among unrelated individuals was reported in related research.

The sequence was obtained from a boy under three years old with a congenital heart defect. The sequenced sample consisted of thymocytes. The chain has TRBV25-1 and TRBJ2-7; 10 nucleotides match TRBD2. The DNA of the CDR3 is TGTGCCAGCAGTGAATATGCTAGCGGGGGCCCCTACGAGCAGTACTTC. Translation: CASSEYASGGPYEQYF.